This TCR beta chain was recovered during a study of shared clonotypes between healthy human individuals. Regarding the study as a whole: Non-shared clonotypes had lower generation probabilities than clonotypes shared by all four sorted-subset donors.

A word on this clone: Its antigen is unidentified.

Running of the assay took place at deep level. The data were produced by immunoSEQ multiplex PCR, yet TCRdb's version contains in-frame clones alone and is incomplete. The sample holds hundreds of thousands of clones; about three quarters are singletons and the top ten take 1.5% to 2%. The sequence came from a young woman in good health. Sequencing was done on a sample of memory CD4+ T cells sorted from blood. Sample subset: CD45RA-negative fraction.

The CDR3 region has the DNA TGTGCCACCAGCAGCCCAGGGGCGAGCTATGGCTACACCTTC. Its protein product is CATSSPGASYGYTF. V gene TRBV15 combines with J gene TRBJ1-2, with D possibly being TRBD1 (6 bases). The V end was cut by 3 bases, the J end by 4 bases, with 12 bases between. The CDR3 is 14 residues long. Germline CDR1 LNHNV, CDR2 YYDKDF (reference sequence).